Given below is one TCR beta chain in context. How the authors handled the data: Reference gene primer amplification in the assay estimated nucleated cell counts. The method was immunoSEQ multiplex PCR; TCRdb's version includes in-frame clones alone and lacks a portion of them. The D gene and trimming were derived from the DNA, and the V and J assignments and clone size from that table. The sample contains about 240,000 clones, about nine tenths of which appear only once. The sample originates from a study of blood T cell repertoires in COVID-19. Whole-study context: Spain, Italy and the United States supplied samples that represented acute and convalescent COVID-19. From T cells, B-cell-depleted T cells, or PBMCs came the material, which was cDNA or gDNA.

Germline CDR1 reads SNHLY; CDR2 reads FYNNEI. The V gene end was trimmed by 6 bases and the J gene end by 5 bases; junction bases not matched to a gene: 10. The CDR3 consists of 15 residues. Material for sequencing was peripheral blood. This TCR came from a man between 60 and 70 years old who had recovered from COVID-19. The chain is built from TRBV2 and TRBJ2-5; 9 positions agree with TRBD1. CDR3 DNA: TGTGCCAGCAGCGATGGGACAGGGATGGATGAGACCCAGTACTTC. Protein product: CASSDGTGMDETQYF.